This TCR beta chain emerged from a study of T cell responses to AZD1222 COVID-19 vaccine. Study-level findings and limits: Repertoires in all cases were sampled only once the peak T cell response had passed. Clonal diversity was possibly underestimated; the donors were predominantly white British and more often female. CD4 TCRs linked to vaccination spanned spike, dominating at 160-218 and 743-854.

In regard to this clone: Its specificity is unknown.

Generated by immunoSEQ multiplex PCR, the TCRdb table keeps only in-frame clones and is missing some. The repertoire includes under 200,000 clones, 92% of them detected once, and around 4.6% sits in the top ten. Trimming pared 0 bases from V and 2 bases from J, leaving 7 bases between. Germline assignment: CDR1 LNHDA and CDR2 SQIVND (reference sequence). The CDR3 totals 14 residues. This material consisted of peripheral blood, taken on day 0 of MenACWY control vaccination. This TCR derives from an adult in good health. The gene calls are TRBV19 and TRBJ1-1; D is ambiguous. CDR3: CASSIDGVNTEAFF. For the CDR3, the DNA is TGTGCCAGTAGTATAGATGGGGTTAACACTGAAGCTTTCTTT.